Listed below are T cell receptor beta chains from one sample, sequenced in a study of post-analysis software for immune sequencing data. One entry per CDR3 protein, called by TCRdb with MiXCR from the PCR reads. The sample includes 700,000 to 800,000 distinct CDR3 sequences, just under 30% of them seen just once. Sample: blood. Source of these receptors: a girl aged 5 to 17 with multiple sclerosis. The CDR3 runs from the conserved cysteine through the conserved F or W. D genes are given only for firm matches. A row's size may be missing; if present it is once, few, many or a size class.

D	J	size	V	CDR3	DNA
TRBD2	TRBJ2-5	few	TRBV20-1	CSASLREKGTQYF	TGCAGTGCTAGCTTGCGGGAGAAGGGGACCCAGTACTTC
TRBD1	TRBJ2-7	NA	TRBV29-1	CSVATGVTYEQYF	TGCAGCGTTGCAACAGGGGTAACCTACGAGCAGTACTTC
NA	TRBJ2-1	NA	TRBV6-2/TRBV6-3	CASSYSGPTGIPRNEQFF	TGTGCCAGCAGTTACTCTGGGCCTACAGGTATCCCCCGTAATGAGCAGTTCTTC
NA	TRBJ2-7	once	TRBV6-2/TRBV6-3	CASSYSKGVDHSGEQYF	TGTGCCAGCAGTTACTCGAAAGGGGTAGATCATTCGGGCGAGCAGTACTTC
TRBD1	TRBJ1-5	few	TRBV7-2	CASSSDREGHQPQHF	TGTGCCAGCAGCTCCGACAGGGAAGGGCATCAGCCCCAGCATTTT
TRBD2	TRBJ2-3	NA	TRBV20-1	CSADQVAGAGDTQYF	TGCAGTGCGGATCAGGTAGCGGGAGCTGGAGATACGCAGTATTTT
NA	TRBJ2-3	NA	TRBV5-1	CASSSTQGKRTDTQYF	TGCGCCAGCAGCTCCACCCAGGGGAAACGCACAGATACGCAGTATTTT
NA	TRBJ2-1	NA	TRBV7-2	CASIRGRPNNEQFF	TGTGCCAGCATACGGGGACGGCCGAACAATGAGCAGTTCTTC
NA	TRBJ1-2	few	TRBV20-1	CSAKAGRESGGYTF	TGCAGTGCCAAGGCGGGACGGGAGAGTGGGGGCTACACCTTC
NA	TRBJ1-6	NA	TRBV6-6	CASSYLGVHNSPLHF	TGTGCCAGCAGTTACTTGGGCGTTCATAATTCACCCCTCCACTTT
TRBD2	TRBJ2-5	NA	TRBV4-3	CASSLSRAGGHQETQYF	TGCGCCAGCAGCCTTTCGCGAGCGGGAGGGCATCAAGAGACCCAGTACTTC
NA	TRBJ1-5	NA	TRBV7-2	CASNLAKGLGNQPQHF	TGTGCCAGCAACTTAGCGAAGGGTTTGGGCAATCAGCCCCAGCATTTT
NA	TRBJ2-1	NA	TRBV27	CASSWDGQPYNEQFF	TGTGCCAGCAGTTGGGACGGACAACCATACAATGAGCAGTTCTTC
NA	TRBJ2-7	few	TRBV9	CASSPTQTPSYEQYF	TGTGCCAGCAGCCCAACCCAGACACCTTCCTACGAGCAGTACTTC
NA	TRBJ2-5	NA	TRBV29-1	CSVAPSQETQYF	TGCAGCGTTGCCCCATCCCAAGAGACCCAGTACTTC
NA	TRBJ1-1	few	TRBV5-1	CASSLSGWFTEAFF	TGCGCCAGCAGCTTGAGCGGGTGGTTCACTGAAGCTTTCTTT
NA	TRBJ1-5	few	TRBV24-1	CATNDGNQPQHF	TGTGCCACTAACGACGGCAATCAGCCCCAGCATTTT
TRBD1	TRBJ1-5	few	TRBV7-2	CASSLQTGGRDQPQHF	TGTGCCAGCAGCTTGCAGACAGGGGGTCGGGATCAGCCCCAGCATTTT
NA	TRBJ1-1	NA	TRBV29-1	CSARQVEGTEAFF	TGCAGCGCCCGACAGGTTGAAGGGACTGAAGCTTTCTTT
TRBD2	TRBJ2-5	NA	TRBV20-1	CSARDSAGGYQETQYF	TGCAGTGCTAGAGATTCGGCGGGAGGCTACCAAGAGACCCAGTACTTC
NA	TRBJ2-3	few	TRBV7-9	CASKPRRGPTTYTQYF	TGTGCCAGCAAGCCACGGCGTGGCCCTACCACCTATACGCAGTATTTT
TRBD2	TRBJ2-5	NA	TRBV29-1	CSVGLAGIETQYF	TGCAGCGTTGGACTAGCAGGGATTGAGACCCAGTACTTC
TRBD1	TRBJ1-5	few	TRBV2	CASSLDRVNQPQHF	TGTGCCAGCAGTCTGGACAGGGTCAATCAGCCCCAGCATTTT
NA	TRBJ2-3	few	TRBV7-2	CASSLEVTSTDTQYF	TGTGCCAGCAGCTTAGAAGTGACGAGCACAGATACGCAGTATTTT
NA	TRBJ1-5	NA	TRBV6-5	CASSYSERMPQHF	TGTGCCAGCAGTTACTCGGAGCGAATGCCCCAGCATTTT
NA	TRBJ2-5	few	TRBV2	CASSGGTQYF	TGTGCCAGCAGTGGCGGGACCCAGTACTTC
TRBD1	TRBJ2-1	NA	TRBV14	CASSQDRGPYNEQFF	TGTGCCAGCAGCCAAGACAGGGGGCCCTACAATGAGCAGTTCTTC
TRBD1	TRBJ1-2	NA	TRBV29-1	CSVDQTGGGYGYTF	TGCAGCGTTGATCAGACAGGGGGCGGCTATGGCTACACCTTC
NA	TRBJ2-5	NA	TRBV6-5	CASSYTNNKGGETQYF	TGTGCCAGCAGTTACACGAATAACAAAGGGGGGGAGACCCAGTACTTC
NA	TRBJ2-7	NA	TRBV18	CASSPPISYEQYF	TGTGCCAGCTCACCGCCCATTTCCTACGAGCAGTACTTC
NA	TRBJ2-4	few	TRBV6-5	CATSRGNIQYF	TGTGCCACCAGTCGGGGGAACATTCAGTACTTC
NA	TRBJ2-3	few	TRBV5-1	CASSLEQSTQYF	TGCGCCAGCAGCCTCGAACAATCTACGCAGTATTTT
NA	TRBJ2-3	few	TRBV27	CASTAGRLDTQYF	TGTGCCAGCACTGCGGGCCGTTTGGATACGCAGTATTTT
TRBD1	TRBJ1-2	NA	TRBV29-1	CSAWDRGNYGYTF	TGCAGCGCGTGGGACAGGGGGAACTATGGCTACACCTTC
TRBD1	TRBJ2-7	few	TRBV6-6	CASSPPGQGTGEQYF	TGTGCCAGCAGTCCCCCGGGACAGGGGACGGGCGAGCAGTACTTC
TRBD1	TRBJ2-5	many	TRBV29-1	CSGGQGWTGETQYF	TGCAGCGGGGGACAGGGCTGGACCGGAGAGACCCAGTACTTC
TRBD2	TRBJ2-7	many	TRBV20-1	CSAAGTTRQYF	TGCAGTGCCGCCGGGACTACCCGGCAGTACTTC
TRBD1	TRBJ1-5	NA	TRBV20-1	CSAASGTVTYQPQHF	TGCAGTGCTGCATCCGGGACAGTTACATATCAGCCCCAGCATTTT
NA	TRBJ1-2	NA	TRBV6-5	CASSYVRTSVPYGYTF	TGTGCCAGCAGTTACGTCCGGACATCTGTACCCTATGGCTACACCTTC
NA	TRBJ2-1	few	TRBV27	CASSLGVEEQFF	TGTGCCAGCAGCCTGGGGGTGGAGGAGCAGTTCTTC
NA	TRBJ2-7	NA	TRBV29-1	CSVEERGSSYEQYF	TGCAGCGTTGAAGAAAGGGGGTCCTCCTACGAGCAGTACTTC
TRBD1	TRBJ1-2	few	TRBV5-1	CASSLGQGTGYTF	TGCGCCAGCAGCTTGGGACAGGGGACCGGCTACACCTTC
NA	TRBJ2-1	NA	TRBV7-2	CASSSASRGRDEQFF	TGTGCCAGCAGCAGTGCTTCCCGGGGGCGGGATGAGCAGTTCTTC
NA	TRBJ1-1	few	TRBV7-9	CASSSTRGGDSAFF	TGTGCCAGCAGCTCCACACGGGGAGGGGATTCGGCTTTCTTT
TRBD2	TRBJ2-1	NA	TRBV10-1	CASSRTSVNEQFF	TGCGCCAGCAGTAGAACTAGCGTCAATGAGCAGTTCTTC
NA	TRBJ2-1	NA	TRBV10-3	CAINAGNWDEQFF	TGTGCCATCAACGCGGGCAATTGGGATGAGCAGTTCTTC
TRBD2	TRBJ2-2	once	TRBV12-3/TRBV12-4	CASRGGTSGPTGELFF	TGTGCCAGCAGGGGCGGGACTAGCGGACCCACCGGGGAGCTGTTTTTT
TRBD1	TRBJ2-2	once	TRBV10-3	CAMRTGGTGELFF	TGTGCCATGAGGACAGGGGGAACCGGGGAGCTGTTTTTT